This passage covers 28 T cell receptor beta chains from one sample sequenced in a study of T-cell reconstitution after alpha-beta-depleted transplantation in children. Preparation of the TCRbeta library was carried out with unique molecular identifiers. TCRdb reanalysed the PCR reads using MiXCR and keeps one entry per CDR3 protein. The table has fewer than 1 million distinct CDR3 sequences, approximately 15% seen once. The sample here was PBMCs, mostly from graft donor cells, taken 360 days after TCRalphabeta/CD19-depleted stem cell transplant. The receptors come from a male patient younger than 18 who had a stem cell transplant for acute lymphoblastic leukemia, so the T cells may come from the graft donor.

This chain connects TRBV10-3 to TRBJ2-7; D may be TRBD1 (6 bases). The V end lost 6 bases, the J end lost 6 bases, and 12 bases lay between the germline ends. The CDR3 is 12 amino acids. Germline V gives CDR1 ENHRY, CDR2 SYGVKD. The CDR3 coding sequence is TGTGCCATCAGCGGGACAAGTGGCGAGCAGTACTTC. Its translation is CAISGTSGEQYF.

This clonotype was seen more than once but under ten times. V is TRBV3-1 and J is TRBJ2-7; D may correspond to TRBD1 or TRBD2 (5 bases each). The CDR3 is 16 amino acids. The ends were cut back, 0 bases at V and 1 base at J, with 13 bases in the middle. Germline CDR1 is LGHDT and CDR2 is YNNKEL (reference sequence). The CDR3 region is CASSQEGLGVSYEQYF. The CDR3 DNA sequence: TGTGCCAGCAGCCAAGAGGGTCTGGGGGTGTCCTACGAGCAGTACTTC.

This clonotype was seen ten or more times. The CDR3 loop is CASSLVGVGELFF. CDR3 in DNA: TGTGCCAGCAGCTTAGTTGGGGTCGGGGAGCTGTTTTTT. The genes are TRBV7-2 and TRBJ2-2; D not resolved. Per germline, CDR1 SGHTA and CDR2 FQGNSA. The CDR3 covers 13 residues. The germline V and J ends were trimmed by 1 base and 7 bases, with 7 bases remaining between them.

This clonotype occurred a few times. The chain employs TRBV2 and TRBJ1-6; unclear D gene. Germline loops: CDR1 SNHLY, CDR2 FYNNEI. The CDR3 extends over 14 amino acids. Trimming shortened V by 6 bases and J by 8 bases, and 14 bases separated the two germline ends. The CDR3: CASREAGRYSPLHF. CDR3 in DNA: TGTGCCAGCAGAGAGGCGGGCAGGTATTCACCCCTCCACTTT.

There are a few counts of this clonotype. V and J are TRBV5-1 and TRBJ2-7; D gene uncertain. The CDR3 is 15 residues long. Looked up from germline, CDR1 is SGHRS and CDR2 is YFSETQ. V was shortened by 1 base and J by 2 bases, with 13 bases between the two germline ends. In nucleotides, the CDR3 is TGCGCCAGCAGCTTGTCCCAAAGGGCTACCTACGAGCAGTACTTC. This encodes CASSLSQRATYEQYF.

The gene calls are TRBV25-1 and TRBJ1-5; no reliable D call. The CDR3 is made up of 15 amino acids. V shed 1 base and J shed 0 bases, with 7 bases lying between them. The germline V gene encodes CDR1 MGHDK and CDR2 SYGVNS. CDR3 sequence: CASSESKDSNQPQHF. In DNA form, the CDR3 reads TGTGCCAGCAGTGAATCAAAGGATAGCAATCAGCCCCAGCATTTT.

The chain employs TRBV20-1 and TRBJ1-2; D is undetermined. Trimming removed 3 bases at V and 6 bases at J, with 11 bases between. Germline CDR1 and CDR2: DFQATT and SNEGSKA (reference sequence). This CDR3 region has 12 residues. The CDR3 here is CSASKGVDGYTF. In DNA form, the CDR3 reads TGCAGTGCTAGCAAAGGCGTAGATGGCTACACCTTC.

This clonotype has just a few counts. The chain is built from TRBV27 and TRBJ1-2; possible D gene TRBD1, 6 bases. The V end was cut by 5 bases, the J end by 7 bases, with 20 bases between. This CDR3 is 15 amino acids long. Germline V gene sequence: CDR1 MNHEY, CDR2 SMNVEV (reference sequence). For the CDR3, the DNA is TGTGCCAGCAGTAACCACAGGGCCCCGAGAACTGGCTACACCTTC. Translation: CASSNHRAPRTGYTF.

This clonotype was recorded a few times. This sequence joins TRBV5-5 and TRBJ2-1; unclear D gene. The CDR3 is 12 residues long. The ends were cut back, 8 bases at V and 4 bases at J, with 10 bases in the middle. CDR1 SGHKS and CDR2 YYEKEE come from the germline V gene (reference sequence). The CDR3 loop is CASKDGYNEQFF. As DNA, the CDR3 is TGTGCCAGTAAGGACGGATACAATGAGCAGTTCTTC.

V is TRBV7-6 and J is TRBJ2-5; TRBD2 matches at 11 bases. Trimming took 5 bases from V and 1 from J; bases not matched to a gene: 9. Germline-derived CDR1 and CDR2 are SGHVS and FNYEAQ. CDR3 length: 17 residues. The CDR3 sequence is CASSPRPGLAVQETQYF. The CDR3 region has the DNA TGTGCCAGCAGCCCCCGCCCGGGACTAGCGGTCCAAGAGACCCAGTACTTC. Full variable domain (remainder filled in from reference TRBV7-6 and TRBJ2-5): GAGVSQSPRYKVTKRGQDVALRCDPISGHVSLYWYRQALGQGPEFLTYFNYEAQQDKSGLPNDRFSAERPEGSISTLTIQRTEQRDSAMYRCASSPRPGLAVQETQYFGPGTRLLVL.

J is TRBJ2-7 and V is TRBV6-5, with D hard to call. CDR1 and CDR2 (germline): MNHEY, SVGAGI. Trimming pared 4 bases from V and 3 bases from J, leaving 13 bases between. The CDR3 totals 14 residues. CDR3 nucleotide sequence: TGTGCCAGCAGTTTTCACGCGGCGGTCTACGAGCAGTACTTC. It yields the protein CASSFHAAVYEQYF.

V usage is TRBV6-2 or TRBV6-3 and J usage is TRBJ2-1, with 8 bases fitting TRBD2. CDR1 is MNHEY and CDR2 is SVGEGT in the germline V gene. This CDR3 is built from 19 residues. Unmatched junction bases numbered 18, after V lost 2 bases and J lost 6 bases. CDR3 bases: TGTGCCAGCAGTTACCTCACACCTTGGCCTAGCGGGTTATTCAATGAGCAGTTCTTC. This sequence encodes CASSYLTPWPSGLFNEQFF.

This clonotype was counted at least ten times. This chain joins TRBV5-1 and TRBJ2-3; 10 nucleotides align to TRBD2. Unmatched junction bases numbered 5, after V lost 4 bases and J lost 0 bases. The CDR3 is made up of 16 amino acids. Looked up from germline, CDR1 is SGHRS and CDR2 is YFSETQ. The CDR3 protein is CASSPRLAGSTDTQYF. The CDR3 region has the DNA TGCGCCAGCAGCCCCAGACTAGCGGGTAGCACAGATACGCAGTATTTT.

The rearrangement joins TRBV5-1 to TRBJ2-7, with TRBD2 identical over 8 bases. The trim removed 4 bases at V and 6 bases at J, leaving 6 bases unmatched. The length of the CDR3 is 13 residues. The germline CDR1 and CDR2 sequences are SGHRS and YFSETQ. CDR3 amino acids: CASSGGLVFEQYF. CDR3 in DNA: TGCGCCAGCAGCGGGGGACTAGTCTTCGAGCAGTACTTC.

V usage is TRBV10-3 and J usage is TRBJ2-1, with 9 bases aligning to TRBD2. The CDR3 extends over 16 amino acids. V lost 2 bases and J lost 7; bases outside the gene matches: 9. Germline CDR1 and CDR2: ENHRY and SYGVKD. Here the CDR3 DNA reads TGTGCCATCAGTGAGCAAGGACTAGCGTTGAGGAATGAGCAGTTCTTC. Translating gives CAISEQGLALRNEQFF.

This clonotype has a handful of counts. This chain uses TRBV12-3 or TRBV12-4 with TRBJ2-3, with D tentatively TRBD1 or TRBD2 (5 bases each). This CDR3 is built from 15 residues. Trimming shortened V by 6 bases and J by 4 bases, and 17 bases separated the two germline ends. As DNA, the CDR3 is TGTGCCAGCAGCACGGGGACGAGGCACGCAGATACGCAGTATTTT. Encoded protein: CASSTGTRHADTQYF.

This clonotype showed up just a few times. The V gene is TRBV7-2, the J gene TRBJ2-7; D might be TRBD1 (6 bases). CDR1 and CDR2 from the germline V gene are SGHTA and FQGNSA. V lost 2 bases to trimming and J lost 0 bases, with 20 bases between them. The CDR3 covers 18 residues. CDR3 DNA sequence: TGTGCCAGCAGCTTAACGGCCAGGGGTCCCCTTAGCTCCTACGAGCAGTACTTC. Encoded protein: CASSLTARGPLSSYEQYF.

The chain has TRBV13 and TRBJ2-5, with a tentative D call TRBD2 (7 bases). CDR3 length: 16 residues. In germline, CDR1 is PRHDT, CDR2 FYEKMQ (reference sequence). V lost 5 bases and J lost 3, with 19 bases in between. The chain's CDR3 is CASSIPHTGREETQYF. Written as DNA, the CDR3 is TGTGCCAGCAGCATCCCCCACACAGGGAGGGAAGAGACCCAGTACTTC.

The table lists this clonotype with a few counts. The gene calls are TRBV12-3 or TRBV12-4 and TRBJ2-4; possibly TRBD2 for D (6 bases). Trimming cost V 5 bases and J 0 bases, with 20 bases left between them. The CDR3 is 18 amino acids. In DNA, the CDR3 is TGTGCCAGCAGTCGAAGGGGTGTACCGGGACTAGCCAAAAACATTCAGTACTTC. It translates to CASSRRGVPGLAKNIQYF.

The table lists this clonotype with a few counts. This chain connects TRBV5-1 to TRBJ1-6; a possible D gene is TRBD1 (5 bases). The CDR3 has 14 residues. CDR1 is SGHRS and CDR2 is YFSETQ in the germline V gene. Trimming pared 0 bases from V and 11 bases from J, leaving 12 bases between. The CDR3 loop is CASSLGAKGPPLHF. Here the CDR3 DNA reads TGCGCCAGCAGCTTGGGGGCCAAGGGGCCACCCCTCCACTTT.

The chain recombines TRBV4-1 with TRBJ1-5; D may be TRBD1 (5 bases). This CDR3 contains 17 residues. Trimming cost V 0 bases and J 5 bases, with 17 bases left between them. Germline V gene data show CDR1 as MGHRA and CDR2 as YSYEKL. The CDR3 is CASSQDPGTGVHQPQHF. The CDR3, as DNA: TGCGCCAGCAGCCAAGATCCCGGGACGGGAGTGCATCAGCCCCAGCATTTT.

V usage is TRBV29-1 and J usage is TRBJ2-3, with 10 bases that match TRBD2. The J segment lost 4 bases and the V segment lost 3 bases, leaving 4 bases of the junction unmatched. The CDR3 length is 14 residues. In germline, CDR1 is SQVTM, CDR2 ANQGSEA. The CDR3 region is CSVEILAGADTQYF. The CDR3, as DNA: TGCAGCGTTGAGATTCTAGCGGGAGCAGATACGCAGTATTTT.

In its sample, this clonotype was seen once. The chain combines TRBV19 with TRBJ1-5; D is possibly TRBD1 (6 bases). The CDR3 is 14 amino acids. The V and J ends lost 9 bases and 1 base respectively, with 13 bases between them. Germline-derived CDR1 and CDR2 are LNHDA and SQIVND (reference sequence). CDR3 nucleotides: TGTGCCAGCCGAACAGGGATGAGCAATCAGCCCCAGCATTTT. Translation: CASRTGMSNQPQHF.

This rearrangement joins TRBV7-9 to TRBJ2-4, with TRBD2 matching over 7 bases. The CDR3 runs to 15 residues. V dropped 1 base and J dropped 8; count of bases not matched to a gene: 8. Germline values: CDR1 SEHNR, CDR2 FQNEAQ (reference sequence). CDR3 region: CASSLGEGPVDIQYF. The CDR3 nucleotides are TGTGCCAGCAGCTTAGGGGAGGGGCCGGTGGACATTCAGTACTTC.

In this sample, this clonotype turned up a few times. V and J are TRBV5-1 and TRBJ2-3, with 14 positions matching TRBD2. Trimming at V came to 5 bases and at J to 4 bases, leaving 15 bases not matched to a gene. Germline V gene lookup returns CDR1 SGHRS and CDR2 YFSETQ. This CDR3 has 19 amino acids. CDR3 bases: TGCGCCAGCAGGCCCAACTCGGGACTAGCGGGAGTTCGCGCAGATACGCAGTATTTT. This translates into CASRPNSGLAGVRADTQYF.

This clonotype was seen a few times. The chain links TRBV6-5 to TRBJ2-1, with D perhaps TRBD2 (5 bases). V dropped 6 bases and J dropped 6 bases, with 12 bases sitting between them. The CDR3 totals 13 residues. The germline CDR1 and CDR2 sequences are MNHEY and SVGAGI. CDR3 in amino acids: CASRTLGSNEQFF. CDR3 nucleotides: TGTGCCAGCAGAACGCTAGGGAGCAATGAGCAGTTCTTC.

The chain has TRBV12-5 and TRBJ1-1; the match to TRBD1 covers 7 bases. The V and J ends lost 6 bases and 11 bases, in that order; junction bases with no gene match: 6. The CDR3 sequence is 11 residues long. CDR1 LGHNT and CDR2 FRNRAP come from the germline V gene. Written as DNA, the CDR3 is TGTGCTAGTGGACAGACAGGGTTTGCTTTCTTT. It codes for CASGQTGFAFF.

This clonotype appeared many times. The chain links TRBV2 to TRBJ2-1, with D hard to call. Looked up from germline, CDR1 is SNHLY and CDR2 is FYNNEI. V gave up 6 bases and J gave up 3 bases, with 6 bases separating them. This CDR3 is built from 12 residues. CDR3 residues: CASSRDYNEQFF. The CDR3 bases are TGTGCCAGCAGCCGCGACTACAATGAGCAGTTCTTC.